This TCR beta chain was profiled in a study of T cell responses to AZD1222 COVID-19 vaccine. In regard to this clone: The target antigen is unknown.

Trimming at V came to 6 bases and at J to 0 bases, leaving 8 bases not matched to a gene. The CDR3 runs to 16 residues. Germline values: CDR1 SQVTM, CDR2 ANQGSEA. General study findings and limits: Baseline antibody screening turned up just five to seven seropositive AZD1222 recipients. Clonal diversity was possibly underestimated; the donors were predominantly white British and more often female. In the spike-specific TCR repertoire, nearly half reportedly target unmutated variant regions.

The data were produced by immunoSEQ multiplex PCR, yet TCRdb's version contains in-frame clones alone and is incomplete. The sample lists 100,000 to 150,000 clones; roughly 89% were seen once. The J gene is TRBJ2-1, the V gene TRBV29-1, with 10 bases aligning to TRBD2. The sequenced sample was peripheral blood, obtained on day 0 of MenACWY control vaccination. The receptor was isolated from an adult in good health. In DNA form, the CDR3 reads TGCAGCGTCTTTACTAGCGGGACAAGCTCCTACAATGAGCAGTTCTTC. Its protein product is CSVFTSGTSSYNEQFF.